Listed below are T cell receptor beta chains from one sample, sequenced in a study of blood T cells in healthy people across ages. MiXCR was run by TCRdb on the 5' RACE reads, yielding one entry per CDR3 protein. The sample comprises roughly 1.7 million distinct CDR3 sequences, about 35% of which are singletons, and around 11% rests with the top ten. Sequencing was done on a sample of blood. The source is a woman under 40 in good health. CDR3s include the opening cysteine and the closing phenylalanine or tryptophan. The order of the fields is D gene, clone size, V gene, J gene, CDR3 protein, CDR3 DNA. D genes are given only for firm matches. Size tells how often a clone was seen (once, few, many) or the class of an expanded clone, and some rows leave it out.

D: TRBD1; size: few; V: TRBV7-2; J: TRBJ2-5; CDR3: CASSLGAGTGKETQYF; DNA: TGTGCCAGCAGCTTAGGCGCCGGGACAGGGAAAGAGACCCAGTACTTC
D: .; size: .; V: TRBV6-1; J: TRBJ1-2; CDR3: CASSALEPTYGYTF; DNA: TGTGCCAGCAGTGCCTTGGAACCGACCTATGGCTACACCTTC
D: .; size: .; V: TRBV5-1; J: TRBJ2-7; CDR3: CASSLEYGREQYF; DNA: TGCGCCAGCAGCTTGGAGTACGGGAGAGAGCAGTACTTC
D: .; size: .; V: TRBV10-2; J: TRBJ2-3; CDR3: CASSGGRAKDTQYF; DNA: TGCGCCAGCAGTGGGGGACGAGCTAAAGATACGCAGTATTTT
D: TRBD1; size: .; V: TRBV18; J: TRBJ2-3; CDR3: CASSPDRVRSDTQYF; DNA: TGTGCCAGCTCACCCGACAGGGTTCGGTCAGATACGCAGTATTTT
D: .; size: .; V: TRBV4-1; J: TRBJ2-7; CDR3: CASRPLYFSYEQYF; DNA: TGCGCCAGCAGACCTTTATACTTCTCCTACGAGCAGTACTTC
D: .; size: .; V: TRBV6-1; J: TRBJ1-4; CDR3: CASTQGVLDEKLFF; DNA: TGTGCCAGCACCCAAGGGGTCTTGGATGAAAAACTGTTTTTT
D: .; size: .; V: TRBV5-1; J: TRBJ2-5; CDR3: CASSFGQVIAYQETQYF; DNA: TGCGCCAGCAGCTTTGGCCAAGTTATCGCGTACCAAGAGACCCAGTACTTC
D: .; size: .; V: TRBV29-1; J: TRBJ2-1; CDR3: CSAEGGLYNEQFF; DNA: TGCAGCGCTGAAGGGGGGCTCTACAATGAGCAGTTCTTC
D: .; size: .; V: TRBV5-1; J: TRBJ2-5; CDR3: CASSLEGSRETQYF; DNA: TGCGCCAGCAGCTTGGAAGGCTCCAGGGAGACCCAGTACTTC
D: TRBD1; size: .; V: TRBV4-1; J: TRBJ1-2; CDR3: CASSQERTATGAHGYTF; DNA: TGCGCCAGCAGCCAAGAACGCACGGCGACAGGGGCACATGGCTACACCTTC
D: .; size: few; V: TRBV6-2/TRBV6-3; J: TRBJ2-7; CDR3: CASRKSGTGLEQYF; DNA: TGTGCCAGCAGAAAAAGTGGGACTGGACTCGAGCAGTACTTC
D: .; size: few; V: TRBV5-1; J: TRBJ2-7; CDR3: CASSLDPGPSYEQYF; DNA: TGCGCCAGCAGCTTGGATCCGGGGCCCTCCTACGAGCAGTACTTC
D: .; size: few; V: TRBV7-9; J: TRBJ1-2; CDR3: CASSSERYTF; DNA: TGTGCCAGCAGCTCAGAGCGCTACACCTTC
D: TRBD2; size: few; V: TRBV5-1; J: TRBJ2-1; CDR3: CASSLGGLAGPNEQFF; DNA: TGCGCCAGCAGCTTGGGTGGACTAGCGGGGCCCAATGAGCAGTTCTTC
D: TRBD2; size: few; V: TRBV20-1; J: TRBJ2-7; CDR3: CSAARLANSYEQYF; DNA: TGCAGTGCGGCCCGACTAGCGAACTCCTACGAGCAGTACTTC
D: TRBD2; size: .; V: TRBV27; J: TRBJ2-3; CDR3: CATRKLAGAPTDTQYF; DNA: TGTGCCACCCGAAAGCTAGCGGGGGCACCGACCGATACGCAGTATTTT
D: TRBD1; size: .; V: TRBV5-4; J: TRBJ2-6; CDR3: CASSARDSSGANVLTF; DNA: TGTGCCAGCAGCGCCCGGGACAGCTCTGGGGCCAACGTCCTGACTTTC
D: TRBD1; size: .; V: TRBV29-1; J: TRBJ2-7; CDR3: CSVETGGDYEQYF; DNA: TGCAGCGTTGAGACAGGGGGGGACTACGAGCAGTACTTC
D: TRBD2; size: .; V: TRBV2; J: TRBJ2-7; CDR3: CASSERTSGLYEQYF; DNA: TGTGCCAGCAGCGAAAGGACTAGCGGACTCTACGAGCAGTACTTC
D: TRBD2; size: .; V: TRBV6-5; J: TRBJ2-1; CDR3: CASSQTSRGANNEQFF; DNA: TGTGCCAGCAGTCAGACCTCGCGGGGGGCTAACAATGAGCAGTTCTTC
D: TRBD1; size: few; V: TRBV4-1; J: TRBJ1-2; CDR3: CASSHEDRESGYTF; DNA: TGCGCCAGCAGCCATGAGGACAGGGAATCTGGCTACACCTTC
D: .; size: many; V: TRBV4-2; J: TRBJ2-5; CDR3: CASSLHVGPETQYF; DNA: TGTGCCAGCAGCCTGCATGTCGGTCCGGAGACCCAGTACTTC
D: TRBD2; size: .; V: TRBV2; J: TRBJ2-5; CDR3: CASSQRLAGGRETQYF; DNA: TGTGCCAGCAGTCAGCGACTAGCGGGGGGACGAGAGACCCAGTACTTC
D: TRBD2; size: .; V: TRBV30; J: TRBJ2-5; CDR3: CAWSVPGGPTETQYF; DNA: TGTGCCTGGAGTGTACCGGGGGGGCCGACGGAGACCCAGTACTTC
D: .; size: .; V: TRBV7-8; J: TRBJ2-1; CDR3: CASSLARVGNYNEQFF; DNA: TGTGCCAGCAGCTTAGCGAGGGTGGGGAACTACAATGAGCAGTTCTTC
D: .; size: .; V: TRBV4-1; J: TRBJ1-1; CDR3: CASSQEYPVNTEAFF; DNA: TGCGCCAGCAGCCAAGAATACCCAGTGAACACTGAAGCTTTCTTT
D: .; size: few; V: TRBV7-9; J: TRBJ2-7; CDR3: CASSLGEGRRGDEQYF; DNA: TGTGCCAGCAGCTTAGGCGAGGGGAGAAGAGGCGACGAGCAGTACTTC
D: .; size: .; V: TRBV6-6; J: TRBJ2-2; CDR3: CASSGRIGDTGELFF; DNA: TGTGCCAGCTCCGGCCGGATCGGGGACACCGGGGAGCTGTTTTTT
D: TRBD2; size: .; V: TRBV7-2; J: TRBJ2-3; CDR3: CASSRRLAGGEDTQYF; DNA: TGTGCCAGCAGCCGCCGACTAGCGGGAGGTGAAGATACGCAGTATTTT
D: .; size: .; V: TRBV12-3/TRBV12-4; J: TRBJ2-1; CDR3: CASSFRKGVSYNEQFF; DNA: TGTGCCAGCAGTTTTAGGAAGGGAGTGTCCTACAATGAGCAGTTCTTC
D: .; size: .; V: TRBV7-2; J: TRBJ2-1; CDR3: CASSPESRHSYNEQFF; DNA: TGTGCCAGCAGCCCAGAAAGTCGCCACTCCTACAATGAGCAGTTCTTC
D: TRBD1; size: few; V: TRBV12-3/TRBV12-4; J: TRBJ2-1; CDR3: CASSKTGPLYNEQFF; DNA: TGTGCCAGCAGCAAGACAGGGCCTCTCTACAATGAGCAGTTCTTC
D: TRBD1; size: many; V: TRBV5-6; J: TRBJ1-2; CDR3: CASSLMGQGYTF; DNA: TGTGCCAGCAGCTTGATGGGACAGGGCTACACCTTC
D: TRBD2; size: .; V: TRBV4-2; J: TRBJ2-7; CDR3: CASSQVASGLKEQYF; DNA: TGTGCCAGCAGCCAAGTCGCTAGCGGGCTCAAGGAGCAGTACTTC
D: .; size: .; V: TRBV11-2; J: TRBJ2-3; CDR3: CASSLNSVPTDTQYF; DNA: TGTGCCAGCAGCTTAAATTCGGTGCCTACAGATACGCAGTATTTT
D: TRBD1; size: few; V: TRBV9; J: TRBJ2-7; CDR3: CASSVGGGRWEQYF; DNA: TGTGCCAGCAGCGTAGGAGGGGGCCGCTGGGAGCAGTACTTC
D: .; size: .; V: TRBV7-9; J: TRBJ2-7; CDR3: CASSLASGSSEQYF; DNA: TGTGCCAGCAGCTTGGCGTCGGGGTCCTCCGAGCAGTACTTC
D: .; size: .; V: TRBV6-1; J: TRBJ2-1; CDR3: CASSLQSPTSEQFF; DNA: TGTGCCAGCAGTCTGCAGTCCCCTACGAGTGAGCAGTTCTTC
D: .; size: many; V: TRBV7-2; J: TRBJ2-1; CDR3: CASSRVGSSYNEQFF; DNA: TGTGCCAGCAGCCGGGTCGGGAGCTCCTACAATGAGCAGTTCTTC
D: .; size: few; V: TRBV12-3/TRBV12-4; J: TRBJ2-1; CDR3: CASVEALEQFF; DNA: TGTGCCAGCGTTGAGGCGCTTGAGCAGTTCTTC
D: TRBD2; size: .; V: TRBV3-1; J: TRBJ2-3; CDR3: CASSQGIAGGDTQYF; DNA: TGTGCCAGCAGCCAAGGGATAGCGGGGGGAGATACGCAGTATTTT
D: .; size: many; V: TRBV29-1; J: TRBJ1-2; CDR3: CSVERANYGYTF; DNA: TGCAGCGTTGAAAGGGCTAACTATGGCTACACCTTC
D: TRBD1; size: few; V: TRBV7-9; J: TRBJ2-1; CDR3: CASGDRDPYNEQFF; DNA: TGTGCCAGCGGAGACAGGGACCCCTACAATGAGCAGTTCTTC
D: TRBD2; size: .; V: TRBV12-3/TRBV12-4; J: TRBJ2-1; CDR3: CASSSSGGLSEQFF; DNA: TGTGCCAGCAGTTCCTCTGGGGGACTAAGTGAGCAGTTCTTC
D: .; size: .; V: TRBV27; J: TRBJ2-7; CDR3: CAGSISDGNEQYF; DNA: TGTGCCGGCAGTATCTCGGACGGAAACGAGCAGTACTTC
D: .; size: .; V: TRBV27; J: TRBJ2-2; CDR3: CSDSTGELFF; DNA: TGTTCAGACTCAACCGGGGAGCTGTTTTTT
D: TRBD2; size: few; V: TRBV6-2/TRBV6-3; J: TRBJ2-7; CDR3: CASSLAGEHYEQYF; DNA: TGTGCCAGCAGCTTAGCGGGAGAGCACTACGAGCAGTACTTC
D: TRBD1; size: many; V: TRBV12-3/TRBV12-4; J: TRBJ1-6; CDR3: CASSLDRVSPLHF; DNA: TGTGCCAGCAGTTTGGACAGGGTTTCACCCCTCCACTTT
D: .; size: .; V: TRBV12-3/TRBV12-4; J: TRBJ2-3; CDR3: CASTPRERQTTSTDTQYF; DNA: TGTGCCAGCACCCCCCGGGAGCGACAGACAACGAGCACAGATACGCAGTATTTT
D: .; size: once; V: TRBV6-1; J: TRBJ2-7; CDR3: CASSEVGKAYEQYF; DNA: TGTGCCAGCAGTGAAGTGGGCAAGGCCTACGAGCAGTACTTC
D: .; size: once; V: TRBV21-1; J: TRBJ2-5; CDR3: CASSKGPETQYF; DNA: TGTGCCAGCAGCAAAGGCCCGGAGACCCAGTACTTC
D: .; size: few; V: TRBV21-1; J: TRBJ1-5; CDR3: CASSKQAGGQPQHF; DNA: TGTGCCAGCAGCAAGCAGGCAGGGGGTCAGCCCCAGCATTTT
D: TRBD2; size: .; V: TRBV14; J: TRBJ2-5; CDR3: CASSQGRASGSLRKETQYF; DNA: TGTGCCAGCAGCCAAGGGAGGGCTAGCGGGAGTTTACGTAAAGAGACCCAGTACTTC